This T cell receptor beta chain appears in the sequencing data of a study of OX40 agonist ivuxolimab in advanced cancers. Study information: The patients received ivuxolimab by intravenous route every 2 weeks at 0.01 to 10 mg/kg. Males comprised over 80% of the group, whose mean age was about 61 years (range 23 to 79).

Method: immunoSEQ multiplex PCR; TCRdb's copy keeps in-frame clones and lacks some. The table shows 25,000 to 35,000 clones, with more than 85% occurring only once. CDR1 and CDR2 from the germline V gene are SGHDT and YYEEEE. The ends lost 0 bases at V and 4 bases at J; junction bases unmatched: 8. The CDR3 contains 17 residues. Findings and limits, study-wide: At 0.1 to 3.0 mg/kg and by week 6, CD4+ and CD8+ T cells in the blood had expanded clonally.

Worth noting for this clone: Antigen specificity is unknown.

The receptor was derived from an adult with an advanced solid tumor such as melanoma, head and neck, liver or kidney cancer. This rearrangement joins TRBV5-6 to TRBJ2-1; 9 bases are shared with TRBD2. The sample consisted of CD4+ or CD8+ T cells sorted from blood, taken in a trial of the OX40 agonist ivuxolimab. Here the CDR3 DNA reads TGTGCCAGCAGCTTGGTGGCGTCTAGCGGGGCATACAATGAGCAGTTCTTC. It specifies CASSLVASSGAYNEQFF.